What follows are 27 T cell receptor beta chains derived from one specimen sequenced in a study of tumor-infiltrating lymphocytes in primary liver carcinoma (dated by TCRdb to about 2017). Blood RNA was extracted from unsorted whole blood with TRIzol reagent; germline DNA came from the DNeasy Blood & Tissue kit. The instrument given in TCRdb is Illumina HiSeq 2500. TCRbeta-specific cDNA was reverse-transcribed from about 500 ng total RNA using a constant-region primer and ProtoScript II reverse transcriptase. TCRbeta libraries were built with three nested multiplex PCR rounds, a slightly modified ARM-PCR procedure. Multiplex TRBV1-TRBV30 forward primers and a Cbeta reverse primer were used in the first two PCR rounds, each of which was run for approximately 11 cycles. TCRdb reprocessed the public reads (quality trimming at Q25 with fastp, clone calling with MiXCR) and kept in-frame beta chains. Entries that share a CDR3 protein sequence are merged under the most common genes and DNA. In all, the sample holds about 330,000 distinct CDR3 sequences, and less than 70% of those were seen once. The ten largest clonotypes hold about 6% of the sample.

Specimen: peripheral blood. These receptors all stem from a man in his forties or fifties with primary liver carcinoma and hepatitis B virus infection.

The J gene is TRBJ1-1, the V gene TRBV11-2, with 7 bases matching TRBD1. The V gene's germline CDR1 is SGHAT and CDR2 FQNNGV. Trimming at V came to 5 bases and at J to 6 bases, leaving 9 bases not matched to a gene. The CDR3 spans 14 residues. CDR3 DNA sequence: TGTGCCAGCAGCGCGACAGGGACTTCCGCTGAAGCTTTCTTT. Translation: CASSATGTSAEAFF.

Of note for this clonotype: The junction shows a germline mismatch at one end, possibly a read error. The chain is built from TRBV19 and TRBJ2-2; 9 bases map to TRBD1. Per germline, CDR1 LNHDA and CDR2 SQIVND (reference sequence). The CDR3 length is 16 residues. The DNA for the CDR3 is TGTGCCAGTAGTCCGCGGACAGGGGAGCACACCGGTGAGCTGTTTTTT. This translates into CASSPRTGEHTGELFF.

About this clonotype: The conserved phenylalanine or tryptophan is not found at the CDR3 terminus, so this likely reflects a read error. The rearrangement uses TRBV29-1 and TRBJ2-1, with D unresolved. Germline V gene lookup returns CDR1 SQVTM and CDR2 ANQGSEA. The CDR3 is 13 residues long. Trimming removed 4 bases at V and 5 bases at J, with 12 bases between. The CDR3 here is CSVGDRLHNEQFL. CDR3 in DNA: TGCAGCGTTGGCGACCGACTCCACAATGAGCAGTTCCTC.

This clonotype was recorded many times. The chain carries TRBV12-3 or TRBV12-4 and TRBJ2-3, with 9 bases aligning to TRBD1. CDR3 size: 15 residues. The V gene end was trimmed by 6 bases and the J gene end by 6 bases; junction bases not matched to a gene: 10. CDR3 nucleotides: TGTGCCAGCAGAACGACAGGGGGACCTACGGATACGCAGTATTTT. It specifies CASRTTGGPTDTQYF.

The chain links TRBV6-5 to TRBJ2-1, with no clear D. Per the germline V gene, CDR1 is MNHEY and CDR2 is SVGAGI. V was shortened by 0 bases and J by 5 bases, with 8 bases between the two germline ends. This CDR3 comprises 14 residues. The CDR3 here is CASSYSGTNNEQFF. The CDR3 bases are TGTGCCAGCAGTTACTCAGGCACCAACAATGAGCAGTTCTTC.

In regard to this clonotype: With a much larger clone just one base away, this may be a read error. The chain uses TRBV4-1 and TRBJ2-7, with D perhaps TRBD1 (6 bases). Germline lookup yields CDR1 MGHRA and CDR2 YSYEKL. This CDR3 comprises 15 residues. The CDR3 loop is CVSSQDTGYVYEQYF. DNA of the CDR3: TGCGTCAGCAGCCAAGATACAGGGTACGTCTACGAGCAGTACTTC.

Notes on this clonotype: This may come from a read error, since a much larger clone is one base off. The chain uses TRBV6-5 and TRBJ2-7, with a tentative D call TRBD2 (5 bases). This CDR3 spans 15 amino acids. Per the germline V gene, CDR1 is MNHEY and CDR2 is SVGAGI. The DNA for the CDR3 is TGTGCCAACAGTTACTCGAGAGCGGAGCCCTACGAGCAGTACTTC. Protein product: CANSYSRAEPYEQYF.

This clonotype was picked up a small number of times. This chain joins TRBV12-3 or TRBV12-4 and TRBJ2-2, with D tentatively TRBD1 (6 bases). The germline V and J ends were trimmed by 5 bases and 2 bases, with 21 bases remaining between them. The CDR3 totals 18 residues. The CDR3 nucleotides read TGTGCCAGCAGTGTCAGTAGAGGACAGATAATTAACACCGGGGAGCTGTTTTTT. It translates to CASSVSRGQIINTGELFF.

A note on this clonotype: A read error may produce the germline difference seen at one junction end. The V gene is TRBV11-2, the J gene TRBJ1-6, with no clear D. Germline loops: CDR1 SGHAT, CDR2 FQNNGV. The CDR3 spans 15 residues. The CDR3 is CASSSQYGINSPLHF. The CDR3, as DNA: TGTGCCAGTAGCTCACAATATGGGATTAATTCACCCCTCCATTTT.

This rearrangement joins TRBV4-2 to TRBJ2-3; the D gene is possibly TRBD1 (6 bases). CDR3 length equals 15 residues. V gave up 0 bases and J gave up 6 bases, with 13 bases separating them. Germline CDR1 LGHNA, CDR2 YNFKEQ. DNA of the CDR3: TGTGCCAGCAGCCAAGATTGGACAGCAACCGATACGCAGTATTTT. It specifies CASSQDWTATDTQYF.

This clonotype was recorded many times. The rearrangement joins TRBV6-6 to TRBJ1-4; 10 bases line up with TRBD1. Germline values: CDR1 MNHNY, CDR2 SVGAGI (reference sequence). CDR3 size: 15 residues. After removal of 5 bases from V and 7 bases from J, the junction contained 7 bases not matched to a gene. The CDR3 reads CASSTRTGGGEKLFF. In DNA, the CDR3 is TGTGCCAGCAGTACCCGGACAGGGGGTGGTGAAAAACTGTTTTTT.

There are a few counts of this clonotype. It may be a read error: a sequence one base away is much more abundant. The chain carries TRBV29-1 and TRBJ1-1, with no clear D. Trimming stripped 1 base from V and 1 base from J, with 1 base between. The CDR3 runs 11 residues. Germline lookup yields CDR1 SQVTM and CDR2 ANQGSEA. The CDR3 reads CSVEANTEAFF. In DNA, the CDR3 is TGCAGCGTTGAAGCGAACACTGAAGCTTTCTTT.

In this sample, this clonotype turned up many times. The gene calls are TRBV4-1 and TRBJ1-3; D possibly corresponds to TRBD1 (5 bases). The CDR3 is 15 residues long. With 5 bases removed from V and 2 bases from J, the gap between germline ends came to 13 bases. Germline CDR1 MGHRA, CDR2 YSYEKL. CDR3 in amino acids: CASSSSPTAGNTIYF. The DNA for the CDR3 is TGCGCCAGCAGCTCGAGCCCGACAGCTGGAAACACCATATATTTT.

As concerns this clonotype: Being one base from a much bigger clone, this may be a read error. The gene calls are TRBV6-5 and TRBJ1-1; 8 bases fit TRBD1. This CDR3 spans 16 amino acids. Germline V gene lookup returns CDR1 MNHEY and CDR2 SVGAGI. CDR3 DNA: TGTGCCAGCGTGGCCGGATACAGGGGGACCGACACTGGAGCTTTCTTT. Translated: CASVAGYRGTDTGAFF.

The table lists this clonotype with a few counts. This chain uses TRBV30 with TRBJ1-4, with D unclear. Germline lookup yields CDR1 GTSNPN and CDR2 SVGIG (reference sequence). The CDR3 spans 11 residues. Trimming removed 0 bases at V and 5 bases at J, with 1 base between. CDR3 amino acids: CAWSVNEKLFF. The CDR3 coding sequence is TGTGCCTGGAGTGTGAATGAAAAACTGTTTTTT.

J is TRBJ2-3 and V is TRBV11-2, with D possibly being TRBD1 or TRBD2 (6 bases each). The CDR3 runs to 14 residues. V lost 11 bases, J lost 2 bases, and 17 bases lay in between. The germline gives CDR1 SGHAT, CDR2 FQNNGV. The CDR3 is CAGAGDWVTDTQYF. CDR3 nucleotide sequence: TGTGCCGGCGCAGGGGACTGGGTCACAGATACGCAGTATTTT.

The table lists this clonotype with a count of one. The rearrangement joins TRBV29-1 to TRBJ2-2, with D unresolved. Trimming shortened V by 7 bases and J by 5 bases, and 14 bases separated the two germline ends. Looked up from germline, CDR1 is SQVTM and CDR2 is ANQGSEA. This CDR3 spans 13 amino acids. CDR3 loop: CSAEVRKTGELFF. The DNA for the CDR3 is TGCAGCGCCGAGGTACGGAAAACCGGGGAGCTGTTTTTT.

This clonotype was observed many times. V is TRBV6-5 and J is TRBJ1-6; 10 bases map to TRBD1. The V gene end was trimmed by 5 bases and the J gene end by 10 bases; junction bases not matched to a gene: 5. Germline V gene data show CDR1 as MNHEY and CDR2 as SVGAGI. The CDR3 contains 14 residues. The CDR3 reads CASSPGTGESPLHF. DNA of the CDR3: TGTGCCAGCAGTCCCGGGACAGGGGAGTCACCCCTCCACTTT.

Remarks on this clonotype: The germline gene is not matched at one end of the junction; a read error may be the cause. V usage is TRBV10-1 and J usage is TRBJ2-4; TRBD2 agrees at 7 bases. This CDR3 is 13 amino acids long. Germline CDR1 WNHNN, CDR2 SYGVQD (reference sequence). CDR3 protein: CDSSESGGNIQYF. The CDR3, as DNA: TGCGACAGCAGTGAGTCGGGGGGAAACATACAGTACTTC.

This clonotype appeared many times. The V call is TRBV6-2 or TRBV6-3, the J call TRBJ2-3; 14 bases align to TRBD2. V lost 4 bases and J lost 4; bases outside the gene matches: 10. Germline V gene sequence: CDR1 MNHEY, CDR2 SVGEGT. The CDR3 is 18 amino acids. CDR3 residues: CASSFHPGLAGVADTQYF. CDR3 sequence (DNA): TGTGCCAGCAGTTTCCATCCGGGACTAGCGGGAGTCGCAGATACGCAGTATTTT.

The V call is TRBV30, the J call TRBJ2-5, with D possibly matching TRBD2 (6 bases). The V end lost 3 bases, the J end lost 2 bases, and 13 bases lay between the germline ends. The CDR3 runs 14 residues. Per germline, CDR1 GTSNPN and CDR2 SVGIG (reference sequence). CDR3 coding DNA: TGTGCCTGGAGGAGCCGGGAGATTCAAGAGACCCAGTACTTC. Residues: CAWRSREIQETQYF. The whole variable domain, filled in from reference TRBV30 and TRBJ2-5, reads SQTIHQWPATLVQPVGSPLSLECTVEGTSNPNLYWYRQAAGRGLQLLFYSVGIGQISSEVPQNLSASRPQDRQFILSSKKLLLSDSGFYLCAWRSREIQETQYFGPGTRLLVL.

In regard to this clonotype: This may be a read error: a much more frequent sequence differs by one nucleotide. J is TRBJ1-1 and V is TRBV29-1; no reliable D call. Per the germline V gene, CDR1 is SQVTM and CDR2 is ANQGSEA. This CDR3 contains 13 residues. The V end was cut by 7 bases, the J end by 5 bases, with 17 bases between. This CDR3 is CSAETRLWTEAFF. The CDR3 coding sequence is TGCAGCGCTGAGACAAGGCTGTGGACTGAAGCTTTCTTT.

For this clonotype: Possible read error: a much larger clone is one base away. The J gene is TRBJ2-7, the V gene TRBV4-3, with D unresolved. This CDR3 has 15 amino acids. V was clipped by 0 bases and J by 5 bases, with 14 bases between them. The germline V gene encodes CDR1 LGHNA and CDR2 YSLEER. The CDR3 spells CASSQDLAVLDEQYF. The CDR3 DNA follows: TGCGCCAGCAGCCAAGATTTGGCAGTGCTGGACGAGCAGTACTTC.

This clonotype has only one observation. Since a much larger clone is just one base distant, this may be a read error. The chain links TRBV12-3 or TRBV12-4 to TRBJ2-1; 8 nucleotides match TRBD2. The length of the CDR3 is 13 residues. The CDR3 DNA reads TGTGCCAGCAGCCTTAGCGGGAACAATGATCAGTTCTTC. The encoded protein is CASSLSGNNDQFF.

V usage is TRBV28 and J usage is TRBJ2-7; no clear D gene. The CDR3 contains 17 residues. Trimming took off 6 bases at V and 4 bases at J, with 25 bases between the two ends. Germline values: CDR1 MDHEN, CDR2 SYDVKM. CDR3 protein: CASRKLGFRKGFYEQYF. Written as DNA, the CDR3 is TGTGCCAGCAGGAAGTTGGGGTTCAGGAAAGGTTTTTACGAGCAGTACTTC.

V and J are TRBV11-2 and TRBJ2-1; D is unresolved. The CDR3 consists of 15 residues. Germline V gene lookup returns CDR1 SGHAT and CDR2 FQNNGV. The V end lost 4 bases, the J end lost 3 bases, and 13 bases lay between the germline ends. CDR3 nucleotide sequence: TGTGCCAGCAGCTCCTGGGTCGTAAGCTACAATGAGCAGTTCTTC. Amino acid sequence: CASSSWVVSYNEQFF.

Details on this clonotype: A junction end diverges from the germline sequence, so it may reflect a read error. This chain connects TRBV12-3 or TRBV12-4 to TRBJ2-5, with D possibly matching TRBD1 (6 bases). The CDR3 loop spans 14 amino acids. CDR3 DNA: TGTGCCGGCAGACCCGGACAGCGTAAAGAGACCCAGTACTTC. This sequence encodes CAGRPGQRKETQYF.